This T cell receptor (beta chain) was recorded in a study of T-cell memory formation after mild COVID-19. CDR3 size: 12 residues. V lost 6 bases and J lost 11, with 19 bases in between. The V gene's germline CDR1 is SQVTM and CDR2 ANQGSEA. TCRdb redid the calling of the 5' RACE reads with MiXCR, one entry per CDR3 protein. The data contain about 620,000 distinct CDR3 sequences, approximately 19% of them singletons. The sample holds one count of this clonotype. The rearrangement uses TRBV29-1 and TRBJ1-2; tentative D call: TRBD1 (6 bases). This TCR derives from an adult woman who had mild COVID-19 (a few samples of this study predate the infection). Cell type and time point are not known. The specimen was PBMCs or a T cell subset sorted from them (not recorded which). CDR3 nucleotide sequence: TGCAGCGTGGCTAAGGGGGGAAATCCATACACCTTC. Translation gives CSVAKGGNPYTF. Combining the CDR3 with reference TRBV29-1 and TRBJ1-2 gives the whole variable domain SAVISQKPSRDICQRGTSLTIQCQVDSQVTMMFWYRQQPGQSLTLIATANQGSEATYESGFVIDKFPISRPNLTFSTLTVSNMSPEDSSIYLCSVAKGGNPYTFGSGTRLTVV.